A single sample gave rise to the 20 T cell receptor beta chains below, sequenced in a study of T cell repertoires in cytomegalovirus infection. TCRdb re-called the reads with MiXCR, one entry per CDR3 protein. The sample comprises some 300,000 distinct CDR3 sequences, around 9.1% of which are singletons, and approximately 2.4% rests with the top ten. Sequenced sample: PBMCs. All receptors come from a human donor in good health (CMV status not recorded). Some clones in this sample may be carry-over from other donors' samples.

The table lists this clonotype with many counts. The J gene is TRBJ1-5, the V gene TRBV19, with no clear D. The CDR3 totals 14 residues. The V end was cut by 10 bases, the J end by 0 bases, with 13 bases between. Germline CDR1 LNHDA, CDR2 SQIVND (reference sequence). CDR3 in DNA: TGTGCCACCAAAACGCAGTATAGCAATCAGCCCCAGCATTTT. Its protein product is CATKTQYSNQPQHF.

The sample holds many counts of this clonotype. V is TRBV10-3 and J is TRBJ2-4, with D unresolved. Germline loops: CDR1 ENHRY, CDR2 SYGVKD. This CDR3 has 11 residues. Trimming pared 10 bases from V and 5 bases from J, leaving 9 bases between. CDR3 in DNA: TGTGCCAACCCGGCGGAAAACATTCAGTACTTC. Translated: CANPAENIQYF.

This clonotype was picked up a small number of times. The chain recombines TRBV7-9 with TRBJ2-1; no definite D call. Germline CDR1 reads SEHNR; CDR2 reads FQNEAQ (reference sequence). V lost 5 bases and J lost 7, with 9 bases in between. The CDR3 sequence is 12 residues long. CDR3 nucleotides: TGTGCCAGCAGCCCCCATTGGAATGAGCAGTTCTTC. As protein: CASSPHWNEQFF.

Ten or more counts support this clonotype. This chain links TRBV24-1 with TRBJ2-1, with D unresolved. Between the trimmed V and J ends, which lost 3 bases and 0 bases, there was a span of 11 bases. The germline gives CDR1 KGHDR, CDR2 SFDVKD. CDR3 size: 16 residues. The CDR3 DNA is TGTGCCACCAGTGATGACGACGCGAGCTCCTACAATGAGCAGTTCTTC. Its translation is CATSDDDASSYNEQFF.

The chain uses TRBV20-1 and TRBJ2-7; 7 nucleotides match TRBD1. The CDR3 runs 12 residues. The J segment lost 2 bases and the V segment lost 5 bases, leaving 3 bases of the junction unmatched. Germline CDR1 DFQATT, CDR2 SNEGSKA (reference sequence). CDR3 loop: CSAGTDAYEQYF. The CDR3 nucleotides read TGCAGTGCTGGGACAGATGCCTACGAGCAGTACTTC.

The chain's CDR3 is CASSMEGGAYEQYF. The CDR3 DNA reads TGTGCCAGTAGTATGGAGGGGGGCGCTTACGAGCAGTACTTC. J is TRBJ2-7 and V is TRBV19; the D gene could be TRBD1 or TRBD2 (6 bases each). Germline V gene data show CDR1 as LNHDA and CDR2 as SQIVND (reference sequence). Deletions cut 3 bases from V and 4 bases from J, with 13 bases between. The CDR3 contains 14 residues.

Many counts were recorded for this clonotype. The chain couples TRBV20-1 to TRBJ2-5; 8 positions match TRBD2. With V trimmed by 3 bases and J by 4 bases, 13 bases remained unmatched. CDR1 and CDR2 from the germline V gene are DFQATT and SNEGSKA (reference sequence). The CDR3 loop spans 16 amino acids. The CDR3 region has the DNA TGCAGTGCTAGCGAATTCGGCGGGGGGTATCGAGAGACCCAGTACTTC. Protein product: CSASEFGGGYRETQYF.

This clonotype was detected many times. The genes are TRBV7-2 and TRBJ1-5; a weak D match, TRBD1 (6 bases). The CDR3 is made up of 16 amino acids. Germline V gives CDR1 SGHTA, CDR2 FQGNSA. V lost 5 bases to trimming and J lost 4 bases, with 18 bases between them. CDR3 sequence (DNA): TGTGCCAGCAGCCTGGGGCAGGGGATGGGAAATCAGCCCCAGCATTTT. It encodes CASSLGQGMGNQPQHF.

This clonotype has only a few counts. The chain couples TRBV19 to TRBJ2-1, with unresolved D. The V end was cut by 3 bases, the J end by 0 bases, with 9 bases between. Looked up from germline, CDR1 is LNHDA and CDR2 is SQIVND (reference sequence). The CDR3 totals 15 residues. CDR3 sequence reads: CASSISPDSYNEQFF. The DNA of the CDR3 is TGTGCCAGTAGTATTTCACCTGACTCCTACAATGAGCAGTTCTTC.

The chain employs TRBV3-1 and TRBJ2-5; 11 bases are shared with TRBD1. The length of the CDR3 is 18 residues. Losses at the gene ends were 4 bases for V and 4 bases for J; bases not matched to a gene: 14. Looked up from germline, CDR1 is LGHDT and CDR2 is YNNKEL (reference sequence). Written as DNA, the CDR3 is TGTGCCAGCAGCCGAGGGGGACAGGGGGTTCGGCCGACAGAGACCCAGTACTTC. This codes for CASSRGGQGVRPTETQYF.

This clonotype occurred many times. This chain uses TRBV28 with TRBJ2-5; 11 bases match TRBD2. This CDR3 spans 15 amino acids. J lost 5 bases, V lost 3 bases, and 5 bases had no gene match. CDR1 is MDHEN, CDR2 SYDVKM, per germline. The CDR3 reads CASSFSGGARETQYF. The CDR3 region has the DNA TGTGCCAGCAGTTTTAGCGGGGGGGCTCGGGAGACCCAGTACTTC.

The chain is built from TRBV20-1 and TRBJ1-1; the D gene is possibly TRBD1 (5 bases). The CDR3 spans 12 residues. Trimming cost V 4 bases and J 11 bases, with 17 bases left between them. Germline V gene data show CDR1 as DFQATT and CDR2 as SNEGSKA (reference sequence). This chain's CDR3 is CSAKGPFPIAFF. The DNA of the CDR3 is TGCAGTGCTAAGGGACCGTTCCCGATCGCTTTCTTT.

This clonotype was counted at least ten times. The chain combines TRBV25-1 with TRBJ1-1; 8 bases match TRBD1. From germline, CDR1 is MGHDK and CDR2 SYGVNS. The CDR3 totals 16 residues. The trim removed 4 bases at V and 5 bases at J, leaving 12 bases unmatched. This CDR3 is CASSAVRTGRGTEAFF. DNA of the CDR3: TGTGCCAGCAGTGCCGTACGGACAGGGAGGGGAACTGAAGCTTTCTTT.

The chain recombines TRBV28 with TRBJ2-1; 11 nucleotides align to TRBD1. The CDR3 is 15 amino acids. Germline V gene lookup returns CDR1 MDHEN and CDR2 SYDVKM. V lost 6 bases and J lost 8; bases outside the gene matches: 9. CDR3 sequence (DNA): TGTGCCAGCAGCCATGGACAGGGGGCTTCTGATGAGCAGTTCTTC. Encoded protein: CASSHGQGASDEQFF.

This clonotype came up many times. The chain carries TRBV7-9 and TRBJ1-1; D is uncertain. The CDR3 contains 16 residues. Germline CDR1 is SEHNR and CDR2 is FQNEAQ (reference sequence). The ends were cut back, 1 base at V and 0 bases at J, with 12 bases in the middle. Written as DNA, the CDR3 is TGTGCCAGCAGCTTAGAAGGTGGTAGAATGAACACTGAAGCTTTCTTT. Translating gives CASSLEGGRMNTEAFF. The whole variable domain, remainder taken from reference TRBV7-9 and TRBJ1-1, is DTGVSQNPRHKITKRGQNVTFRCDPISEHNRLYWYRQTLGQGPEFLTYFQNEAQLEKSRLLSDRFSAERPKGSFSTLEIQRTEQGDSAMYLCASSLEGGRMNTEAFFGQGTRLTVV.

This clonotype was detected many times. This chain links TRBV6-2 or TRBV6-3 with TRBJ1-2, with a tentative D call TRBD1 (5 bases). The CDR3 spans 18 residues. Germline loops: CDR1 MNHEY, CDR2 SVGEGT. The V and J ends lost 6 bases and 3 bases respectively, with 26 bases between them. CDR3 in DNA: TGTGCCAGCAGAACTTCGGACAAGCCCCACTCGCAGGACTATGGCTACACCTTC. Its translation: CASRTSDKPHSQDYGYTF.

The rearrangement uses TRBV3-1 and TRBJ1-1; 8 positions agree with TRBD1. Germline V gene lookup returns CDR1 LGHDT and CDR2 YNNKEL (reference sequence). J was trimmed by 5 bases and V by 6 bases; bases with no gene match: 5. The CDR3 runs to 13 residues. The CDR3 bases are TGTGCCAGCAGAACAGGGGGAGTTACTGAAGCTTTCTTT. Its protein product is CASRTGGVTEAFF.

The sample holds a few counts of this clonotype. The chain employs TRBV5-1 and TRBJ2-5; D possibly matches TRBD1 or TRBD2 (5 bases each). Germline CDR1 is SGHRS and CDR2 is YFSETQ. V gave up 2 bases and J gave up 4 bases, with 15 bases separating them. The CDR3 loop spans 15 amino acids. In DNA form, the CDR3 reads TGCGCCAGCAGCTTTGGGGGTGCCTCGGGAGAGACCCAGTACTTC. Amino acids: CASSFGGASGETQYF.

This clonotype has a count of ten or more. The DNA of the CDR3 is TGCAGCGTTGAGAGGTGGGGGACAGGGGCTTTGAACACTGAAGCTTTCTTT. Its protein is CSVERWGTGALNTEAFF. This chain uses TRBV29-1 with TRBJ1-1; 10 bases agree with TRBD1. J was trimmed by 0 bases and V by 3 bases; bases with no gene match: 10. The CDR3 runs 17 residues. CDR1 and CDR2 from the germline V gene are SQVTM and ANQGSEA.

Turning to this clonotype: The conserved closing phenylalanine or tryptophan is absent in this CDR3, likely reflecting a read error. The chain carries TRBV7-8 and TRBJ2-6, with D maybe TRBD1 (5 bases). Trimming cost V 1 base and J 2 bases, with 6 bases left between them. CDR3 length equals 15 residues. CDR1 is SGHVS and CDR2 is FQNEAQ in the germline V gene. This CDR3 reads CASSLVGAGANVLTC. DNA for the CDR3: TGTGCCAGCAGCTTAGTAGGGGCTGGGGCCAACGTCCTGACTTGC.